Below, 21 T cell receptor beta chains from the same sample are listed, as sequenced in a study of blood T cell repertoires in COVID-19. TCRdb's table, derived via immunoSEQ multiplex PCR, lists solely in-frame clones and lacks some. The table lists around 380,000 clones, 70% to 85% of them singletons. The sample comprised peripheral blood. These receptors were taken from a human donor with acute or convalescent COVID-19. The donor label of this sample is uncertain.

The chain joins TRBV4-2 to TRBJ1-1, with a possible D match to TRBD1 (6 bases). Per germline, CDR1 LGHNA and CDR2 YNFKEQ. This CDR3 region has 15 residues. V lost 4 bases to trimming and J lost 6 bases, with 18 bases between them. CDR3 region: CASSPQGADPSEAFF. CDR3 nucleotides: TGTGCCAGCAGCCCACAGGGCGCTGACCCTTCTGAAGCTTTCTTT.

This clone has just one count. The chain links TRBV24-1 to TRBJ2-3, with 9 bases lining up with TRBD2. This CDR3 is built from 14 residues. V gave up 7 bases and J gave up 2 bases; unmatched junction bases: 3. Per germline, CDR1 KGHDR and CDR2 SFDVKD. As DNA, the CDR3 is TGTGCCACCAGGCCTAGCGGGGCCACAGATACGCAGTATTTT. Amino acid sequence: CATRPSGATDTQYF.

The V and J genes are TRBV7-6 and TRBJ2-7, with 7 bases that match TRBD1. The J segment lost 0 bases and the V segment lost 1 base, leaving 3 bases of the junction unmatched. This CDR3 region has 15 residues. CDR1 is SGHVS, CDR2 FNYEAQ, per germline. The CDR3 region is CASSLGRDSSYEQYF. CDR3 coding DNA: TGTGCCAGCAGCTTAGGAAGGGACAGCTCCTACGAGCAGTACTTC.

V is TRBV5-4 and J is TRBJ2-3; no clear D. Germline V CDR1 and CDR2: SGHNT, YYREEE (reference sequence). Between the trimmed V and J ends, which lost 4 bases and 1 base, there was a span of 16 bases. The CDR3 length is 16 residues. CDR3 loop: CASSPAGVGGTDTQYF. The CDR3 DNA reads as TGTGCCAGCAGCCCTGCAGGTGTCGGCGGCACAGATACGCAGTATTTT. The full variable domain, in which reference TRBV5-4 and TRBJ2-3 provide the parts outside the CDR3, is ETGVTQSPTHLIKTRGQQVTLRCSSQSGHNTVSWYQQALGQGPQFIFQYYREEENGRGNFPPRFSGLQFPNYSSELNVNALELDDSALYLCASSPAGVGGTDTQYFGPGTRLTVL.

V is TRBV30 and J is TRBJ1-2, with 7 bases lining up with TRBD1. The CDR3 is made up of 15 amino acids. The J segment lost 2 bases and the V segment lost 1 base, leaving 7 bases of the junction unmatched. CDR1 and CDR2 from the germline V gene are GTSNPN and SVGIG (reference sequence). The CDR3, as DNA: TGTGCCTGGAGTGCGCCGGGACAGACGAACTATGGCTACACCTTC. Amino acids: CAWSAPGQTNYGYTF.

This clone was counted a single time. This chain links TRBV6-1 with TRBJ1-5; 7 bases fit TRBD1. V dropped 3 bases and J dropped 5; count of bases not matched to a gene: 4. This CDR3 region has 14 residues. Germline CDR1 and CDR2: MNHNS and SASEGT. The CDR3 coding sequence is TGTGCCAGCAGTGAGGGGGACAGACATCAGCCCCAGCATTTT. It yields the protein CASSEGDRHQPQHF.

V gene TRBV27 combines with J gene TRBJ2-5, with 7 bases aligning to TRBD1. Germline assignment: CDR1 MNHEY and CDR2 SMNVEV (reference sequence). V dropped 3 bases and J dropped 1; count of bases not matched to a gene: 5. There are 15 residues in the CDR3. The CDR3 sequence: CASSLNRDSQETQYF. The CDR3 nucleotides are TGTGCCAGCAGTTTGAACCGGGACAGCCAAGAGACCCAGTACTTC.

There are a few counts of this clone. J is TRBJ2-7 and V is TRBV5-1; 8 bases match TRBD1. The trim removed 4 bases at V and 1 base at J, leaving 7 bases unmatched. CDR3 length: 15 residues. Germline V CDR1 and CDR2: SGHRS, YFSETQ. CDR3 in amino acids: CASSQAGTGSYEQYF. In DNA, the CDR3 is TGCGCCAGCAGCCAGGCCGGGACAGGTTCCTACGAGCAGTACTTC.

The chain links TRBV5-5 to TRBJ2-3; 9 positions match TRBD1. This CDR3 region has 14 residues. The ends lost 10 bases at V and 2 bases at J; junction bases unmatched: 8. Germline CDR1 reads SGHKS; CDR2 reads YYEKEE (reference sequence). In DNA, the CDR3 is TGTGCCTGGACAGGGGCCCTCAACACAGATACGCAGTATTTT. Translated, it gives CAWTGALNTDTQYF.

This clone was observed a few times. The chain carries TRBV7-8 and TRBJ1-1, with 9 bases aligning to TRBD1. Germline lookup yields CDR1 SGHVS and CDR2 FQNEAQ. V lost 7 bases, J lost 0 bases, and 6 bases stayed unmatched. The CDR3 runs 15 residues. CDR3 residues: CASKPTGGLNTEAFF. CDR3 DNA: TGTGCCAGCAAACCGACAGGGGGGTTGAACACTGAAGCTTTCTTT.

The CDR3: CASSFQGVDGYTF. The CDR3 nucleotides read TGTGCCAGCAGTTTTCAAGGGGTTGATGGCTACACCTTC. J is TRBJ1-2 and V is TRBV28; D possibly corresponds to TRBD1 (5 bases). V shed 3 bases and J shed 6 bases, with 11 bases lying between them. Per germline, CDR1 MDHEN and CDR2 SYDVKM. The CDR3 loop spans 13 amino acids.

This chain connects TRBV2 to TRBJ2-1; perhaps TRBD1 as D (5 bases). The CDR3 consists of 14 residues. CDR1 and CDR2 from the germline V gene are SNHLY and FYNNEI. Trimming cost V 3 bases and J 1 base, with 7 bases left between them. In DNA form, the CDR3 reads TGTGCCAGCAGTGACAGGGTGTCCTACAATGAGCAGTTCTTC. Amino acid sequence: CASSDRVSYNEQFF.

This clone was counted a single time. The V gene is TRBV28, the J gene TRBJ2-1; 9 bases match TRBD2. The CDR3 totals 15 residues. V shed 5 bases and J 15 bases; nucleotides not matched to a gene: 17. Germline loops: CDR1 MDHEN, CDR2 SYDVKM. CDR3 nucleotides: TGTGCCAGCAGTCTCGGACTAGCGCCTAGGAATCCCTTGTTCTTC. Protein: CASSLGLAPRNPLFF.

The chain carries TRBV7-9 and TRBJ2-1; 9 nucleotides line up with TRBD2. In germline, CDR1 is SEHNR, CDR2 FQNEAQ (reference sequence). V trimming: 1 base; J trimming: 3 bases; junction bases outside the gene matches: 4. The CDR3 is made up of 16 amino acids. Here the CDR3 reads CASSLGGTSSYNEQFF. The CDR3 nucleotides read TGTGCCAGCAGCTTAGGTGGGACTAGCAGCTACAATGAGCAGTTCTTC.

The J gene is TRBJ1-1, the V gene TRBV25-1, with no clear D. The CDR3 extends over 12 amino acids. Germline V gene data show CDR1 as MGHDK and CDR2 as SYGVNS. V was trimmed by 3 bases and J by 10 bases, leaving 12 bases between them. The CDR3 DNA reads TGTGCCAGCAGTGAGGGCCTCCGGGGAGCTTTCTTT. It yields the protein CASSEGLRGAFF. Filled out from reference TRBV25-1 and TRBJ1-1, the complete variable domain reads EADIYQTPRYLVIGTGKKITLECSQTMGHDKMYWYQQDPGMELHLIHYSYGVNSTEKGDLSSESTVSRIRTEHFPLTLESARPSHTSQYLCASSEGLRGAFFGQGTRLTVV.

The chain has TRBV7-6 and TRBJ1-4, with no clear D. Trimming took 1 base from V and 10 from J, leaving 10 bases between them. This CDR3 is built from 13 residues. Looked up from germline, CDR1 is SGHVS and CDR2 is FNYEAQ. This chain's CDR3 is CASSLEKAGKLFF. CDR3 nucleotides: TGTGCCAGCAGCTTAGAAAAGGCGGGAAAACTGTTTTTT.

CDR3 loop: CATSPSLEGANGGYTF. The CDR3 DNA is TGTGCCACCAGCCCCTCCTTGGAGGGGGCGAATGGTGGCTACACCTTC. This rearrangement joins TRBV15 to TRBJ1-2; 7 bases are a match to TRBD1. The CDR3 has 16 residues. Per germline, CDR1 LNHNV and CDR2 YYDKDF (reference sequence). The V segment lost 5 bases and the J segment 7 bases; nucleotides outside the gene matches: 16.

The chain is built from TRBV2 and TRBJ1-5; TRBD1 matches at 8 bases. The germline CDR1 and CDR2 sequences are SNHLY and FYNNEI. The CDR3 is made up of 14 amino acids. The ends lost 8 bases at V and 4 bases at J; junction bases unmatched: 7. CDR3 residues: CASSGGQVNQPQHF. The CDR3 nucleotides are TGTGCCAGCTCAGGGGGCCAGGTAAATCAGCCCCAGCATTTT.

This sequence joins TRBV9 and TRBJ1-4; weak D call: TRBD1 (5 bases). The V end was cut by 4 bases, the J end by 3 bases, with 16 bases between. Per germline, CDR1 SGDLS and CDR2 YYNGEE. The CDR3 has 16 residues. Here the CDR3 DNA reads TGTGCCAGCAGCTCAGGGCTTACAGGTGCTAATGAAAAACTGTTTTTT. Its translation: CASSSGLTGANEKLFF.

This rearrangement joins TRBV18 to TRBJ2-3; TRBD2 agrees at 7 bases. CDR3 length: 15 residues. Per germline, CDR1 KGHSH and CDR2 LQKENI. J gave up 2 bases and V 3 bases, and 5 bases lay outside the gene matches. CDR3 in DNA: TGTGCCAGCTCACCCGCTAGCGGACTCACAGATACGCAGTATTTT. It encodes CASSPASGLTDTQYF.

The sample holds one count of this clone. The gene calls are TRBV28 and TRBJ2-2; 9 bases are a match to TRBD1. V trimming: 6 bases; J trimming: 3 bases; junction bases outside the gene matches: 5. This CDR3 has 15 amino acids. Looked up from germline, CDR1 is MDHEN and CDR2 is SYDVKM. In DNA, the CDR3 is TGTGCCAGCAGGGACAGGGGAACAGACACCGGGGAGCTGTTTTTT. Translated: CASRDRGTDTGELFF.